The clone carrying this T cell receptor beta chain was observed a handful of times. Its specificity is unknown. This entry is derived from a study of T cells in Graves' hyperthyroidism and ophthalmopathy. Trimming left V 3 bases short and J 0 bases short, with 14 bases between. This CDR3 is built from 15 residues. Germline assignment: CDR1 DFQATT and CDR2 SNEGSKA (reference sequence). Points from the study as a whole: Researchers found most expanded thyroid clonotypes above 0.001 in blood as well.

The TCR beta CDR3 regions underwent amplification using RNA transcripts as the source. The HTBI primer set drove a first-round RT-PCR of the TCR CDR3. TCRdb re-called the multiplex PCR reads with MiXCR, one entry per CDR3 protein. The table lists 250,000 to 350,000 distinct CDR3 sequences, 15% to 20% of them singletons, with less than 70% in the top ten. Disease lasting under 3 months, a NOSPECS grade of at least 4, and a Clinical Activity Score of at least 3 were features of the ophthalmopathy patients. This TCR was recovered from a woman aged 55-70 years with Graves' ophthalmopathy. The genes are TRBV20-1 and TRBJ2-5; D possibly corresponds to TRBD1 (6 bases). The sequenced material came from blood. The CDR3 DNA follows: TGCAGTGCTAGCGGCAGGGACAACCACCAAGAGACCCAGTACTTC. It codes for CSASGRDNHQETQYF.